The 10 T cell receptor beta chains below come from one sample, sequenced in a study of OX40 agonist ivuxolimab in advanced cancers. Here immunoSEQ multiplex PCR was the method, and the copy in TCRdb shows in-frame clones only, minus some. This table has 75,000 to 100,000 clones, around 80% appearing once. The sample in question was CD4+ or CD8+ T cells sorted from blood, obtained in a trial of the OX40 agonist ivuxolimab. Receptors were obtained from an adult with an advanced solid tumor such as melanoma, head and neck, liver or kidney cancer.

The chain couples TRBV19 to TRBJ1-5, with a tentative D call TRBD1 (6 bases). From germline, CDR1 is LNHDA and CDR2 SQIVND (reference sequence). Between the trimmed V and J ends, which lost 5 bases and 0 bases, there was a span of 11 bases. The CDR3 spans 15 residues. CDR3 DNA: TGTGCCAGTAGTGCACGGACAGATAGCAATCAGCCCCAGCATTTT. Its protein product is CASSARTDSNQPQHF. The full variable domain, rest sourced from reference TRBV19 and TRBJ1-5, is DGGITQSPKYLFRKEGQNVTLSCEQNLNHDAMYWYRQDPGQGLRLIYYSQIVNDFQKGDIAEGYSVSREKKESFPLTVTSAQKNPTAFYLCASSARTDSNQPQHFGDGTRLSIL.

The chain carries TRBV7-9 and TRBJ1-4; D might be TRBD1 (6 bases). From germline, CDR1 is SEHNR and CDR2 FQNEAQ (reference sequence). This CDR3 is built from 17 residues. The ends were cut back, 4 bases at V and 4 bases at J, with 19 bases in the middle. CDR3 residues: CASSWAETGSLNEKLFF. The CDR3 DNA sequence: TGTGCCAGCAGCTGGGCCGAGACAGGCTCGCTTAATGAAAAACTGTTTTTT. Full variable domain (missing parts from reference TRBV7-9 and TRBJ1-4): DTGVSQNPRHKITKRGQNVTFRCDPISEHNRLYWYRQTLGQGPEFLTYFQNEAQLEKSRLLSDRFSAERPKGSFSTLEIQRTEQGDSAMYLCASSWAETGSLNEKLFFGSGTQLSVL.

This clone was detected once. The J gene is TRBJ2-7, the V gene TRBV6-6; the match to TRBD2 covers 7 bases. V was clipped by 0 bases and J by 3 bases; unmatched bases: 5. CDR3 length: 15 amino acids. Germline V lookup: CDR1 MNHNY, CDR2 SVGAGI (reference sequence). The CDR3 DNA reads as TGTGCCAGCAGTTACTCTGCGGGAGTGCGCTACGAGCAGTACTTC. It yields the protein CASSYSAGVRYEQYF.

The rearrangement joins TRBV7-2 to TRBJ2-1; 13 positions agree with TRBD2. Germline V gene lookup returns CDR1 SGHTA and CDR2 FQGNSA. Trimming removed 4 bases from V and 8 bases from J; junction bases left unmatched: 11. This CDR3 comprises 17 residues. The CDR3 sequence: CASSYLRTSGGVDEQFF. The CDR3 DNA reads TGTGCCAGCAGCTACCTTCGGACTAGCGGGGGAGTGGATGAGCAGTTCTTC.

The chain links TRBV5-1 to TRBJ2-7, with 7 nucleotides matching TRBD1. Trimming took 2 bases from V and 0 from J; bases not matched to a gene: 5. Germline CDR1 is SGHRS and CDR2 is YFSETQ. CDR3 length equals 15 residues. The CDR3 nucleotides read TGCGCCAGCAGCTTAGAGGGACAGAACTCCTACGAGCAGTACTTC. This codes for CASSLEGQNSYEQYF.

V gene TRBV11-2 combines with J gene TRBJ2-5, with D unresolved. The germline V gene has CDR1 SGHAT and CDR2 FQNNGV. Trimming shortened V by 3 bases and J by 1 base, and 12 bases separated the two germline ends. This CDR3 is built from 15 residues. The CDR3 nucleotides are TGTGCCAGCAGCTTCCAACCCGGGTCCCAAGAGACCCAGTACTTC. Translated: CASSFQPGSQETQYF.

The genes are TRBV4-1 and TRBJ2-7; 9 bases line up with TRBD2. Trimming removed 3 bases from V and 3 bases from J; junction bases left unmatched: 6. This CDR3 comprises 15 residues. From germline, CDR1 is MGHRA and CDR2 YSYEKL. The CDR3 DNA is TGCGCCAGCAGCCATTCGGTACTAGCGGGCTACGAGCAGTACTTC. This gives the protein CASSHSVLAGYEQYF.

This clone was seen only a few times. At one boundary the junction diverges from the germline segment, which might be a read error. The chain carries TRBV7-8 and TRBJ2-3, with D unresolved. The CDR3 is made up of 13 amino acids. The germline gives CDR1 SGHVS, CDR2 FQNEAQ. The CDR3: CASTLDSTDTQYF. DNA of the CDR3: TGTGCCAGCACCTTAGACAGCACAGATACGCAGTATTTT.

This sequence joins TRBV10-2 and TRBJ2-3; 12 nucleotides agree with TRBD2. The CDR3 has 19 residues. Germline trimming cut 3 bases from V and 9 bases from J; bases unmatched to any gene: 19. Looked up from germline, CDR1 is WSHSY and CDR2 is SAAADI. CDR3 sequence (DNA): TGCGCCAGCAGTGATGGGGCTAGCGGGAGGGCCTACGGGGGCGGGACGCAGTATTTT. This codes for CASSDGASGRAYGGGTQYF.

The chain combines TRBV6-5 with TRBJ1-5; TRBD1 is a possible D gene (6 bases). This CDR3 is 15 amino acids long. Between the trimmed V and J ends, which lost 6 bases and 0 bases, there was a span of 12 bases. The germline gives CDR1 MNHEY, CDR2 SVGAGI. The chain's CDR3 is CASRGQPNSNQPQHF. The CDR3 nucleotides read TGTGCCAGCAGAGGACAGCCTAATAGCAATCAGCCCCAGCATTTT.